This record looks at one T cell receptor beta chain sequence and its context. This clone is a singleton in its sample. The antigen it recognizes is unknown. No quality values exist for individual bases; no much larger clone is one base distant. The sample originates from a study of long-term antiretroviral therapy in people with HIV (dated by TCRdb to the early 2020s). About the study as a whole: The earliest samples were collected approximately a decade before the 2015 WHO recommendation for immediate ART, a period when ART was typically delayed until CD4 counts fell. A retrospective serial study tested whether changes in peripheral blood TRB repertoire composition and diversity were associated with ART initiation and durable HIV suppression. Eleven of the 30 participants with HIV were female. A total of roughly 200 cryopreserved PBMC samples were contributed to the cohort by 30 adults with confirmed HIV infection, with samples collected serially over a mean of roughly six years (range 1-12). No cross-contamination during QIAcube processing turned up in test extractions that ran a monoclonal T-cell line alongside about 35 polyclonal samples.

Points the paper makes about the study in general: No data were available on ART adherence, viral resistance or therapy changes, limiting inferences about post-ART repertoire changes. Compared with controls, HIV repertoires had narrower CDR3 length ranges, and the network structure pointed to an antigen-experienced repertoire that shifted only slightly toward naive after ART. The samples were dated from about 2003 to 2017, and the ART regimens that were used may be less effective than current ART regimens. Since PBMC availability was limited, sequencing covered only the TCR beta chain, with no alpha chain pairing. Expanded TRB clones identified before ART initiation dominated the repertoire at all time points, although this dominance fluctuated and declined in many PLHIV after ART. Because cell numbers in pre-ART samples were limited, unsorted PBMC were profiled instead of sorted CD4+ and CD8+ T cells. ART initiation was associated with a significant increase in TRB diversity, but diversity stayed significantly below transplant donor controls even after long-term ART.

Its CDR3 holds 13 amino acids, cysteine through phenylalanine. The retained sequence is limited to the CDR3, 39 bases, with the frame set at the first base. At the junction V is shortened by 3 bases and J by 3 bases, with 11 bases in between. CDR1 GTSNPN and CDR2 SVGIG are derived from the germline V gene (reference sequence). The immunoSEQ hsTCRB v3.0 assay was used at survey level resolution for TRB variable region sequencing. TRB sequencing targeted a depth of roughly 40,000-55,000 T-cell genomes per sample. Pooled TRB libraries were sequenced on an Illumina MiSeq with a v3 150-cycle kit. The published analysis was carried out like this. Repertoire analysis was run in R within a reproducible Nextflow workflow that covered QC, data transformation and analysis. LymphoSeq2, an R package for exploring AIRR-Seq data, was used to implement custom analyses. A handful of samples that yielded fewer than 5000 total TRB sequences were excluded, so that approximately 170 HIV repertoires were analyzed. Among the 180 to 200 HIV repertoires that were kept, 59 were collected before ART initiation and more than 120 were collected after ART initiation. Each repertoire was downsampled to 5000 TRB nucleotide sequences, and summary statistics were averaged across 100 downsampling iterations. Only TRB sequences with CDR3 regions of at least seven amino acids were retained for analysis. Diversity was assessed using a clonality score derived from Shannon entropy and using the Gini coefficient. In the repertoire networks, any two of the top 5000 CDR3 amino acid sequences were linked whenever the two sequences differed by an edit distance of one. For TRB CDR3 amino acid sequences, antigen specificity groups and MHC restriction were predicted with GLIPH2. To flag known associations with CMV, EBV, HIV or tissue antigens, CDR3 amino acid sequences were compared against VDJdb and McPAS-TCR. Pre-ART, post-ART and control groups were compared with Wilcoxon signed-rank tests and Holm-Bonferroni correction. TCRdb mirrors the immuneACCESS table, restricted to in-frame sequences. Some clones are absent from its copies; in checked studies, under half trace to an unresolved V gene, and the reason for the others is unknown. From that table come the V and J calls and clone size; the DNA was used to work out D and trimming. This sample holds approximately 22,000 clones; under 85% were observed only once. The ten largest clones add up to around 19% of the sample.

Inclusion was restricted to participants for whom at least one PBMC sample before ART initiation and at least two post-ART samples were available. Treatment was received in the United States of America by all participants with HIV. Before DNA extraction, cryopreserved samples of about 0.9-11 million PBMC were thawed and then washed. At the time of the earliest PBMC sample, participants with HIV were aged between roughly 20 and 55 years. Each participant contributed PBMC samples from 1-4 timepoints before ART initiation and 2-8 timepoints after ART initiation, with a median of 7 samples. Serial HIV viral load, CD4+ T-cell count, ART history and demographic data were obtained for every participant. Genomic DNA was extracted from unsorted PBMC with a Qiagen kit on a QIAcube, with processing performed in batches of 12 samples.

This TCR came from a man aged 35 to 55 with HIV. This sequence uses TRBV30 and TRBJ1-1, and possibly TRBD1, on 5 matching bases. The material sequenced was unsorted PBMCs, taken 0.5 years before starting antiretroviral therapy. The CDR3 corresponds to CAWSATGDTEAFF. The DNA is TGTGCCTGGAGCGCCACAGGAGACACTGAAGCTTTCTTT.